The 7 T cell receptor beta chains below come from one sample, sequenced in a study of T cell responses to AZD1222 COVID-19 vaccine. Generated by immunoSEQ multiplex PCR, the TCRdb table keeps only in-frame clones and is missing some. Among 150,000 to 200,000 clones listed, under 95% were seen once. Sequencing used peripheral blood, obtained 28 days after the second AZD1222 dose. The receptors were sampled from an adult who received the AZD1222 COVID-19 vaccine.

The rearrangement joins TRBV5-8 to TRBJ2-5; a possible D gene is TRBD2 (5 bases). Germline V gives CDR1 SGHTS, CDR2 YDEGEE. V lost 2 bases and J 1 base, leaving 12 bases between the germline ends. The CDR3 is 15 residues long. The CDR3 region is CASSLLLDLQETQYF. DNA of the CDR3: TGTGCCAGCAGCTTACTACTAGATCTCCAAGAGACCCAGTACTTC. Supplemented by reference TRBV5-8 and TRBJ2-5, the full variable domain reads EAGVTQSPTHLIKTRGQQATLRCSPISGHTSVYWYQQALGLGLQFLLWYDEGEERNRGNFPPRFSGRQFPNYSSELNVNALELEDSALYLCASSLLLDLQETQYFGPGTRLLVL.

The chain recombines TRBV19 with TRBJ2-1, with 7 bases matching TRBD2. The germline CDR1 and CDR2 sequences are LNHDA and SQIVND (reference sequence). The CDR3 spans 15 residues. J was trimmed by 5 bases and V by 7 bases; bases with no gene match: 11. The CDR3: CASTTSVGVHNEQFF. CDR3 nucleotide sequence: TGTGCCAGTACCACTAGCGTCGGAGTCCACAATGAGCAGTTCTTC.

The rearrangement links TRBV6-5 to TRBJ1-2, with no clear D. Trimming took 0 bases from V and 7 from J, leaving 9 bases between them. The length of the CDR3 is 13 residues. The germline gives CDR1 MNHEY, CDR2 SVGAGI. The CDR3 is CASSYSTDFGYTF. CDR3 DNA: TGTGCCAGCAGTTACTCCACAGACTTTGGCTACACCTTC.

The CDR3 protein is CSVEAGGRRLNTEAFF. The CDR3 DNA reads TGCAGCGTTGAGGCAGGGGGGAGGCGATTGAACACTGAAGCTTTCTTT. This chain links TRBV29-1 with TRBJ1-1; 7 bases are a match to TRBD1. Germline CDR1 SQVTM, CDR2 ANQGSEA. The CDR3 is 16 amino acids. After removal of 3 bases from V and 0 bases from J, the junction contained 10 bases not matched to a gene.

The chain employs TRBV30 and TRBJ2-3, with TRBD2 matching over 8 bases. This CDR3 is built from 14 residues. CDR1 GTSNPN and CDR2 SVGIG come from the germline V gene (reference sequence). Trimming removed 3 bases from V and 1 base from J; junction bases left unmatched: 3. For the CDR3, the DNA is TGTGCCTGGAGCAGCGGGAGTGGCACAGATACGCAGTATTTT. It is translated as CAWSSGSGTDTQYF.

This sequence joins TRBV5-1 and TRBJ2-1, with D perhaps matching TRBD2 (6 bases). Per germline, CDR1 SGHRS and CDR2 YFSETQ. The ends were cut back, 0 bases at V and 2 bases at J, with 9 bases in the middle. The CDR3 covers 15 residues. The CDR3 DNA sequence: TGCGCCAGCAGCTTGGCGCCTAGCGCCTACAATGAGCAGTTCTTC. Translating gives CASSLAPSAYNEQFF.

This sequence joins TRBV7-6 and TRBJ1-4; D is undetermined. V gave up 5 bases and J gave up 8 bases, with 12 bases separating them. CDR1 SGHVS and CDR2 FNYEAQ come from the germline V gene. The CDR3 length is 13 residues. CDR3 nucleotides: TGTGCCAGCAGCAAGACCAAAGGGGAAAAACTGTTTTTT. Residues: CASSKTKGEKLFF.